Here is one T cell receptor (beta chain) with its context. The target antigen is unknown. The junction does not match germline at one end; this may be a read error. This entry comes from a study of blood T cells in healthy people across ages. This CDR3 is built from 15 residues. Germline CDR1 MNHEY, CDR2 SMNVEV (reference sequence). A J-beta primer mix and a sample-barcoded 5' primer were used in a second PCR of about 7 to 12 cycles. TCRdb analysed the 5' RACE reads with MiXCR anew, one entry per CDR3 protein. The sample includes some 890,000 distinct CDR3 sequences, almost 30% of them seen just once. Study-level findings and limits: Diversity of TCR beta correlated strongly with naive T cell percentage.

The data also belong to a second study, concerning T cells of mothers and their children. That publication notes: A few healthy Caucasian mothers, along with their six children, were the donors.

This receptor was obtained from a woman between 35 and 50 years old in good health. The rearrangement joins TRBV27 to TRBJ2-3; D gene uncertain. The sequenced sample consisted of blood. The CDR3 DNA reads TGTGCCCGCAGCCCCCGTCGGGTGGCCACAGATACGCAGTATTTT. Its translation: CARSPRRVATDTQYF.